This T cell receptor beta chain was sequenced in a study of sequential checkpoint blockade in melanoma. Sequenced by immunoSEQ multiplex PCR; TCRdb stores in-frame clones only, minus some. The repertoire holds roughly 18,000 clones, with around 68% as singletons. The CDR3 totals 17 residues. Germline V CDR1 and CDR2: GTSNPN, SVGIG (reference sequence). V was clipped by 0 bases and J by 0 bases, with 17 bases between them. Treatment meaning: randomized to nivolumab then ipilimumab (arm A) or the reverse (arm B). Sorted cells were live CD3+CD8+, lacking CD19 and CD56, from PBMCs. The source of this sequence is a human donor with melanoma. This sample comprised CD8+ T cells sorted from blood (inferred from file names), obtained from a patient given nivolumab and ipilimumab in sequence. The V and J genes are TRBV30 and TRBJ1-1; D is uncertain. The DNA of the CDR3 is TGTGCCTGGAGTGTAATGGTAGATCACTACATGAACACTGAAGCTTTCTTT. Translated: CAWSVMVDHYMNTEAFF.